This note documents a single T cell receptor (beta chain) sequence. The sample comes from a study of blood T cells in healthy people across ages. The CDR3 has 16 amino acids. The V and J ends lost 0 bases and 10 bases respectively, with 21 bases between them. CDR1 and CDR2 from the germline V gene are LGHDT and YNNKEL (reference sequence). The authors ran a second PCR of 7 to 11 cycles using a sample-barcoded 5' primer and a J-beta primer mix. From the 5' RACE reads, TCRdb called clonotypes with MiXCR, one entry per CDR3 protein. The sample holds around 1.7 million distinct CDR3 sequences, roughly 28% seen once.

This TCR came from a woman in her 30s in good health. The chain couples TRBV3-1 to TRBJ1-1, with a weak D call TRBD1 (5 bases). The sequencing sample was made of blood. The CDR3 nucleotides are TGTGCCAGCAGCCAAGAAGCGCAGCATAGGGGTGAAGGAGCTTTCTTT. It yields the protein CASSQEAQHRGEGAFF.